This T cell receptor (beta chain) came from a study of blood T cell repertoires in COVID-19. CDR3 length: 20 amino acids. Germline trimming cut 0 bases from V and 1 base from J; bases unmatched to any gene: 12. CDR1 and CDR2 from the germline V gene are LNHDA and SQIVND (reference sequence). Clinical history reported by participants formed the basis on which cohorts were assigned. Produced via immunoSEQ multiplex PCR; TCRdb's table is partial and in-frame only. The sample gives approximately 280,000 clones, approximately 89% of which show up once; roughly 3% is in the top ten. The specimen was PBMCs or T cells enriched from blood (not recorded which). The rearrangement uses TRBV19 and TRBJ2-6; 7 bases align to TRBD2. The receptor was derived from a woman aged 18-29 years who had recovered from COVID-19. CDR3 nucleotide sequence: TGTGCCAGTAGTATAGATCTATGGATAGCGGGCCATTCTGGGGCCAACGTCCTGACTTTC. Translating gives CASSIDLWIAGHSGANVLTF.